This paragraph reports one T cell receptor beta chain. As yet, its antigen is unknown. Germline CDR1 reads SGHDT; CDR2 reads YYEEEE. The CDR3 runs to 18 residues. V gave up 0 bases and J gave up 2 bases, with 19 bases separating them. The record originates from a study of shared clonotypes between healthy human individuals. Every subset had its genomic DNA shared out evenly among several immunoSEQ plates. The repertoire was sequenced with immunoSEQ multiplex PCR; TCRdb's copy has only in-frame clones and lacks some. This sample yields approximately 2.5 million clones, of which around 90% are seen a single time; 0.13% to 0.15% belongs to the top ten. General study results and limits: Unshared clonotypes carried lower generation probabilities than those common to all four donors. On the whole, naive subsets had larger estimated richness than memory subsets had.

Material for sequencing was naive CD4+ T cells sorted from blood. As to subset: CD45RA+ positively selected. The chain recombines TRBV5-6 with TRBJ2-3; D gene unclear. This TCR was sampled from a man aged 18 to 30 in good health. Here the CDR3 DNA reads TGTGCCAGCAGCTTGGTCGGGCAGTCCCCCGGCGTCACAGATACGCAGTATTTT. This translates into CASSLVGQSPGVTDTQYF.